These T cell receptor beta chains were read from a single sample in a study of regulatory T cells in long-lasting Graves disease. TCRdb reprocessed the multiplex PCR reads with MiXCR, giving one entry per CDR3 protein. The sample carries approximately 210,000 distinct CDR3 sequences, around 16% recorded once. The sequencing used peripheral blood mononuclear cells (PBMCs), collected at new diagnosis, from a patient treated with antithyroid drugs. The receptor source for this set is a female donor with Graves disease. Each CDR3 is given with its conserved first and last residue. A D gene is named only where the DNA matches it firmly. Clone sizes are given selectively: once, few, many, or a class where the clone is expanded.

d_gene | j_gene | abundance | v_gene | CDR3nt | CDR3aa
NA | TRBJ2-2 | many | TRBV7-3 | TGTGCCAGCGGGCAGGGCCTGAACACCGGGGAGCTGTTTTTT | CASGQGLNTGELFF
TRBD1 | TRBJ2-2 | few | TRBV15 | TGTGCCACCAGCGGGACAGGCAACACCGGGGAGCTGTTTTTT | CATSGTGNTGELFF
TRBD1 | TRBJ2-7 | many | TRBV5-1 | TGCGCCAGCAGCTACCAGGGGGCGACCTACGAGCAGTACTTC | CASSYQGATYEQYF
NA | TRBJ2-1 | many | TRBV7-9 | TGTGCCAGCAGCTTACCCAGTGGGGCATACAATGAGCAGTTCTTC | CASSLPSGAYNEQFF
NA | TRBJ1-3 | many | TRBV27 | TGTGCCAGCAGTGGCGGTTCCTCTGGAAACACCATATATTTT | CASSGGSSGNTIYF
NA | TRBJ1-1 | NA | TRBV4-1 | TGCGCCAGCAGCCGCACAGGCTCCCCGGACACTGAAGCTTTCTTT | CASSRTGSPDTEAFF
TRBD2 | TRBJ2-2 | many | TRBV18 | TGTGCCAGCAGCCCCACAAGCGGGGCGGGGGAGCTGTTTTTT | CASSPTSGAGELFF
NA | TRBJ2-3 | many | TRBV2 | TGTGCCAGCAGCCCCGGCGGTTCCACAGATACGCAGTATTTT | CASSPGGSTDTQYF
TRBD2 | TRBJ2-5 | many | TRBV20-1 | TGCAGTGCTAGAGAAGGACTAGCGGTACAAGAGACCCAGTACTTC | CSAREGLAVQETQYF
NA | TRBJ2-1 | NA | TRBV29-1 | TGCAGCGTTGAAGGCGACCGCCGCTCCTACAATGAGCAGTTCTTC | CSVEGDRRSYNEQFF